Given below is one T cell receptor (beta chain) in context. The data are from a study of shared clonotypes between healthy human individuals. At the level of the study: The cohort comprised a couple of women and a few men. Their ages spanned 18 to 49 years.

Method: immunoSEQ multiplex PCR; TCRdb's copy keeps in-frame clones and lacks some. Of just over 2,000,000 clones in the sample, 85% to 95% are singletons; the top ten hold around 0.13%. Sample: naive CD4+ T cells sorted from blood. Noted subset: CD45RA+ positively selected. The clonotype comes from a man between 18 and 35 years old in good health.

CDR3 sequence reads: CASSSFGGDTEAFF. In DNA form, the CDR3 reads TGTGCCAGTAGTTCCTTCGGTGGGGACACTGAAGCTTTCTTT. V usage is TRBV19 and J usage is TRBJ1-1; D is unclear. Germline lookup yields CDR1 LNHDA and CDR2 SQIVND (reference sequence). Trimming stripped 5 bases from V and 3 bases from J, with 13 bases between. The CDR3 is 14 amino acids.